Shown below are 27 T cell receptor beta chains from a single sample sequenced in a study of blood T cell repertoires in COVID-19 (dated by TCRdb to the early 2020s). Library method: the immunoSEQ multiplex PCR assay. This immuneACCESS table, as held by TCRdb, lists in-frame sequences with V and J called but not all clones. Of the missing ones, under half trace to an unresolved V gene in checked studies; the others have no known cause. This sample comprises roughly 250,000 clones, approximately 85% of them detected only once. Approximately 0.89% of the sample is in the top ten clones. The sample consisted of peripheral blood. These receptors were taken from a man in his forties with acute or convalescent COVID-19.

The chain is built from TRBV5-8 and TRBJ1-1; perhaps TRBD1 as D (5 bases). Trimming stripped 6 bases from V and 0 bases from J, with 12 bases between. The germline CDR1 and CDR2 sequences are SGHTS and YDEGEE. The CDR3 has 14 amino acids. Here the CDR3 reads CASTPGTVNTEAFF. The CDR3 DNA reads as TGTGCCAGCACCCCCGGGACTGTGAACACTGAAGCTTTCTTT.

This rearrangement joins TRBV27 to TRBJ2-1; D is unresolved. The ends were cut back, 5 bases at V and 3 bases at J, with 20 bases in the middle. Germline-derived CDR1 and CDR2 are MNHEY and SMNVEV (reference sequence). This CDR3 contains 17 residues. CDR3 region: CASSARVALVGYNEQFF. The DNA for the CDR3 is TGTGCCAGCAGTGCCCGGGTAGCCCTAGTAGGCTACAATGAGCAGTTCTTC.

The gene calls are TRBV30 and TRBJ1-1; D gene uncertain. Trimming cost V 2 bases and J 5 bases, with 12 bases left between them. Per germline, CDR1 GTSNPN and CDR2 SVGIG (reference sequence). The CDR3 is 13 amino acids. The CDR3 nucleotides read TGTGCCTGGAGTTATGGAGGGCGGACTGAAGCTTTCTTT. Amino acid sequence: CAWSYGGRTEAFF. Full variable domain (outside the CDR3, taken from reference TRBV30 and TRBJ1-1): SQTIHQWPATLVQPVGSPLSLECTVEGTSNPNLYWYRQAAGRGLQLLFYSVGIGQISSEVPQNLSASRPQDRQFILSSKKLLLSDSGFYLCAWSYGGRTEAFFGQGTRLTVV.

The J gene is TRBJ2-1, the V gene TRBV9; a weak D match, TRBD2 (5 bases). From germline, CDR1 is SGDLS and CDR2 YYNGEE. V was shortened by 1 base and J by 1 base, with 9 bases between the two germline ends. The CDR3 runs 15 residues. CDR3 bases: TGTGCCAGCAGCGTATCGGGGAATTCCTACAATGAGCAGTTCTTC. Protein product: CASSVSGNSYNEQFF.

The V call is TRBV3-1 (or the pseudogene TRBV3-2), the J call TRBJ2-2; the match to TRBD2 covers 9 bases. The germline CDR1 and CDR2 sequences are LGHDT and YNNKEL (reference sequence). Trimming took 5 bases from V and 12 from J; bases not matched to a gene: 10. The CDR3 runs 14 residues. The CDR3 DNA reads TGTGCCAGCAGCTTTGCCACCGGGACTAGCCAGCTGTTTTTT. Encoded protein: CASSFATGTSQLFF.

CDR3 residues: CASSPSPGVSYEQYF. In DNA, the CDR3 is TGTGCCAGCAGTCCTTCCCCAGGGGTCTCCTACGAGCAGTACTTC. The chain links TRBV6-5 to TRBJ2-7; D perhaps matches TRBD1 (6 bases). Trimming shortened V by 5 bases and J by 0 bases, and 14 bases separated the two germline ends. The CDR3 is 15 residues long. The germline CDR1 and CDR2 sequences are MNHEY and SVGAGI.

The rearrangement joins TRBV9 to TRBJ1-2; TRBD1 agrees at 10 bases. The junction had 12 bases not matched to a gene; V was cut back by 3 bases and J by 7 bases. The CDR3 runs 16 residues. Germline values: CDR1 SGDLS, CDR2 YYNGEE. The CDR3 protein is CASSALGTGVSLGYTF. The CDR3 DNA is TGTGCCAGCAGCGCCCTCGGGACAGGGGTATCTCTTGGCTACACCTTC.

This chain connects TRBV28 to TRBJ1-6; tentative D call: TRBD1 (5 bases). Per the germline V gene, CDR1 is MDHEN and CDR2 is SYDVKM. The CDR3 is 16 residues long. V was shortened by 6 bases and J by 3 bases, with 15 bases between the two germline ends. CDR3 loop: CASSPKTVLYNSPLHF. The CDR3 DNA sequence: TGTGCCAGCAGCCCCAAGACAGTGCTCTATAATTCACCCCTCCACTTT. Drawing the rest from reference TRBV28 and TRBJ1-6, the complete variable domain is DVKVTQSSRYLVKRTGEKVFLECVQDMDHENMFWYRQDPGLGLRLIYFSYDVKMKEKGDIPEGYSVSREKKERFSLILESASTNQTSMYLCASSPKTVLYNSPLHFGNGTRLTVT.

The gene calls are TRBV30 and TRBJ2-7; D is unresolved. The CDR3 runs 14 residues. The V gene lost 2 bases and the J gene lost 7 bases, with 18 bases spanning the gap. Germline CDR1 GTSNPN, CDR2 SVGIG (reference sequence). The CDR3 bases are TGTGCCTGGAGTAGGATGGCTGGGCAGGTGGAGCAGTACTTC. This gives the protein CAWSRMAGQVEQYF. Together with reference TRBV30 and TRBJ2-7, the CDR3 gives the full variable domain: SQTIHQWPATLVQPVGSPLSLECTVEGTSNPNLYWYRQAAGRGLQLLFYSVGIGQISSEVPQNLSASRPQDRQFILSSKKLLLSDSGFYLCAWSRMAGQVEQYFGPGTRLTVT.

This chain uses TRBV3-1 (or the pseudogene TRBV3-2) with TRBJ1-1; D call uncertain. The CDR3 covers 13 residues. V shed 3 bases and J shed 1 base, with 6 bases lying between them. Looked up from germline, CDR1 is LGHDT and CDR2 is YNNKEL (reference sequence). CDR3 loop: CASSQGWNTEAFF. The CDR3 DNA reads TGTGCCAGCAGCCAGGGCTGGAACACTGAAGCTTTCTTT.

V gene TRBV3-1 (or the pseudogene TRBV3-2) combines with J gene TRBJ1-1, with D tentatively TRBD1 (6 bases). Deletions cut 6 bases from V and 0 bases from J, with 11 bases between. CDR1 LGHDT and CDR2 YNNKEL come from the germline V gene (reference sequence). The CDR3 is made up of 14 amino acids. In DNA, the CDR3 is TGTGCCAGCAGTAACAGGGAAATGAACACTGAAGCTTTCTTT. Translated: CASSNREMNTEAFF.

The chain employs TRBV24-1 and TRBJ2-7, with D perhaps TRBD1 (5 bases). This CDR3 has 13 residues. Germline values: CDR1 KGHDR, CDR2 SFDVKD. V shed 4 bases and J shed 6 bases, with 12 bases lying between them. CDR3 sequence: CATSDPGLPEQYF. CDR3 bases: TGTGCCACCAGTGACCCAGGGCTTCCCGAGCAGTACTTC.

The rearrangement uses TRBV18 and TRBJ2-6, with 9 nucleotides matching TRBD1. The germline V gene encodes CDR1 KGHSH and CDR2 LQKENI. Germline trimming cut 3 bases from V and 1 base from J; bases unmatched to any gene: 13. The CDR3 loop spans 20 amino acids. Here the CDR3 DNA reads TGTGCCAGCTCACCGATTCCGACAGGGGGGGAACCATCTGGGGCCAACGTCCTGACTTTC. Translating it yields CASSPIPTGGEPSGANVLTF.

The chain couples TRBV11-2 to TRBJ1-1; D unresolved. The CDR3 loop spans 12 amino acids. CDR1 is SGHAT and CDR2 is FQNNGV in the germline V gene. The ends were cut back, 3 bases at V and 5 bases at J, with 7 bases in the middle. The CDR3 coding sequence is TGTGCCAGCAGCTTTACTCTAACTGAAGCTTTCTTT. Translation: CASSFTLTEAFF.

This clone was seen a few times. The chain uses TRBV10-1 and TRBJ1-2; TRBD1 agrees at 10 bases. Germline lookup yields CDR1 WNHNN and CDR2 SYGVQD (reference sequence). The CDR3 loop spans 16 amino acids. V dropped 7 bases and J dropped 2; count of bases not matched to a gene: 10. The CDR3 DNA reads as TGCGCCAGCATTAGGGGACAGGGGACGAAAAACTATGGCTACACCTTC. Residues: CASIRGQGTKNYGYTF.

The chain uses TRBV5-4 and TRBJ2-1, with D perhaps TRBD2 (6 bases). Germline V lookup: CDR1 SGHNT, CDR2 YYREEE (reference sequence). This CDR3 spans 14 amino acids. Trimming took 5 bases from V and 7 from J, leaving 16 bases between them. The CDR3 is CASRRLGVTNEQFF. Written as DNA, the CDR3 is TGTGCCAGCAGACGACTAGGAGTCACGAATGAGCAGTTCTTC.

The chain recombines TRBV12-5 with TRBJ1-1; no clear D gene. This CDR3 is built from 15 residues. V gave up 5 bases and J gave up 1 base, with 14 bases separating them. CDR1 LGHNT and CDR2 FRNRAP come from the germline V gene. CDR3 protein: CASGLRLNWNTEAFF. In nucleotides, the CDR3 is TGTGCTAGTGGTCTTCGACTTAATTGGAACACTGAAGCTTTCTTT.

This sequence joins TRBV9 and TRBJ1-4; possible D gene TRBD1, 5 bases. With 2 bases removed from V and 8 bases from J, the gap between germline ends came to 19 bases. This CDR3 comprises 16 residues. Germline V gene sequence: CDR1 SGDLS, CDR2 YYNGEE. The CDR3 reads CASSVRGRTGGEKLFF. CDR3 in DNA: TGTGCCAGCAGCGTCCGGGGGAGGACCGGCGGCGAAAAACTGTTTTTT.

This chain connects TRBV7-9 to TRBJ1-1, with D perhaps matching TRBD1 (5 bases). The CDR3 is made up of 14 amino acids. V gave up 1 base and J gave up 6 bases, with 12 bases separating them. Germline-derived CDR1 and CDR2 are SEHNR and FQNEAQ (reference sequence). The CDR3 bases are TGTGCCAGCAGCTTAGGCTGGGAGGGGTCTGAAGCTTTCTTT. It codes for CASSLGWEGSEAFF.

This chain connects TRBV3-1 (or the pseudogene TRBV3-2) to TRBJ2-3; D gene unclear. The CDR3 extends over 16 amino acids. Between the trimmed V and J ends, which lost 0 bases and 0 bases, there was a span of 10 bases. From germline, CDR1 is LGHDT and CDR2 YNNKEL (reference sequence). CDR3 sequence: CASSQDATTSTDTQYF. CDR3 sequence (DNA): TGTGCCAGCAGCCAAGACGCCACTACTAGCACAGATACGCAGTATTTT.

V is TRBV30 and J is TRBJ1-1; tentatively, D is TRBD1 (5 bases). CDR1 is GTSNPN and CDR2 is SVGIG in the germline V gene (reference sequence). V gave up 2 bases and J gave up 8 bases, with 15 bases separating them. The length of the CDR3 is 13 residues. CDR3 in amino acids: CAWSRDSFGEAFF. CDR3 nucleotides: TGTGCCTGGAGTCGGGACTCTTTCGGAGAAGCTTTCTTT.

This chain joins TRBV6-1 and TRBJ1-6, with a weak D call TRBD1 (5 bases). CDR1 is MNHNS, CDR2 SASEGT, per germline. The CDR3 contains 17 residues. V lost 2 bases to trimming and J lost 1 base, with 12 bases between them. The CDR3 loop reads CASSEPGLGSYNSPLHF. The CDR3 nucleotides are TGTGCCAGCAGTGAACCGGGACTGGGATCCTATAATTCACCCCTCCACTTT.

The chain employs TRBV5-4 and TRBJ2-5; 7 bases fit TRBD2. The CDR3 runs 12 residues. Trimming cost V 5 bases and J 5 bases; bases outside gene matches: 3. CDR1 and CDR2 from the germline V gene are SGHNT and YYREEE (reference sequence). The CDR3 loop is CASSSGGETQYF. Here the CDR3 DNA reads TGTGCCAGCAGTTCCGGGGGGGAGACCCAGTACTTC.

V usage is TRBV28 and J usage is TRBJ2-5; no clear D gene. Looked up from germline, CDR1 is MDHEN and CDR2 is SYDVKM. This CDR3 contains 14 residues. Trimming took off 4 bases at V and 2 bases at J, with 11 bases between the two ends. CDR3 sequence: CASSSSGLQETQYF. Here the CDR3 DNA reads TGTGCCAGCAGTTCATCCGGGTTACAAGAGACCCAGTACTTC.

The CDR3 DNA reads as TGTGCCAGTAGTATCCCTAAATTCCTCACCGGGGATGAAAAACTGTTTTTT. Protein product: CASSIPKFLTGDEKLFF. V is TRBV19 and J is TRBJ1-4; D remains unclear. The length of the CDR3 is 17 residues. The ends were cut back, 3 bases at V and 6 bases at J, with 20 bases in the middle. CDR1 is LNHDA and CDR2 is SQIVND in the germline V gene (reference sequence).

The chain combines TRBV27 with TRBJ1-4, with 7 bases that match TRBD1. The CDR3 runs to 15 residues. V shed 6 bases, J shed 7 bases, and the junction held 11 bases outside the gene matches. Germline assignment: CDR1 MNHEY and CDR2 SMNVEV (reference sequence). This chain's CDR3 is CASRTVTGRGEKLFF. The CDR3 bases are TGTGCCAGCAGGACGGTGACAGGGCGGGGTGAAAAACTGTTTTTT.

V and J are TRBV6-2 or TRBV6-3 and TRBJ2-1; no reliable D call. Trimming cost V 4 bases and J 6 bases, with 13 bases left between them. The V gene's germline CDR1 is MNHEY and CDR2 SVGEGT. This CDR3 contains 14 residues. The CDR3 reads CASSSRSPRNEQFF. The CDR3 region has the DNA TGTGCCAGCAGTTCTAGATCCCCTCGCAATGAGCAGTTCTTC.